This TCR beta chain was captured by sequencing in a study of blood T cells in healthy people across ages. Study-wide results and limits: Diversity figures based on one million T cells were deemed too low. Not knowing donor CMV status may have confounded expanded clonotype changes. Age showed a roughly linear inverse relationship with TCR beta diversity per million T cells.

The V end was cut by 5 bases, the J end by 5 bases, with 18 bases between. This CDR3 is built from 15 residues. Germline CDR1 SGHTA, CDR2 FQGTGA. The use of a sample-barcoded 5' primer and a J-beta primer mix characterized a second PCR of about 6 to 12 cycles. TCRdb called the 5' RACE reads again in MiXCR, with one record for every CDR3 protein. The sample includes 1.5 million to 2 million distinct CDR3 sequences, 28% seen only once; the top ten take more than 6%. Remarks on this clonotype: Antigen specificity is unknown.

The chain couples TRBV7-3 to TRBJ2-5; TRBD1 is a possible D gene (6 bases). The sample was blood. The clonotype comes from a woman in her twenties or thirties in good health. The CDR3 is CASSPLTGPEETQYF. CDR3 bases: TGTGCCAGCAGCCCACTAACAGGGCCTGAGGAGACCCAGTACTTC.